Each of the 7 T cell receptor beta chains below was sequenced from the same sample in a study of shared clonotypes between healthy human individuals. Profiled with immunoSEQ multiplex PCR; TCRdb holds only in-frame clones, not every one. Of approximately 940,000 clones in the sample, over 75% were seen once. Sequencing was done on a sample of memory CD4+ T cells sorted from blood. Subset reported: CD45RA-negative fraction. These receptors all stem from a man aged 18 to 35 in good health.

This clone was seen just once. This chain connects TRBV7-9 to TRBJ2-5; TRBD1 is a possible D gene (5 bases). V lost 2 bases and J lost 5, with 9 bases in between. The CDR3 is 13 amino acids. Per germline, CDR1 SEHNR and CDR2 FQNEAQ (reference sequence). The CDR3 reads CASSLPPGETQYF. The CDR3 DNA reads as TGTGCCAGCAGCTTACCCCCAGGGGAGACCCAGTACTTC.

The gene calls are TRBV5-1 and TRBJ2-2; D might be TRBD1 (6 bases). The CDR3 totals 16 residues. V dropped 0 bases and J dropped 2 bases, with 11 bases sitting between them. Germline-derived CDR1 and CDR2 are SGHRS and YFSETQ. The CDR3 DNA reads as TGCGCCAGCAGCTTGGCCCAGGGGCCTAACACCGGGGAGCTGTTTTTT. Protein sequence: CASSLAQGPNTGELFF.

This clone was seen a single time. Within the sample, other DNA sequences also encode this same CDR3. The chain has TRBV9 and TRBJ2-1; 7 bases agree with TRBD1. CDR1 is SGDLS, CDR2 YYNGEE, per germline. This CDR3 is 15 amino acids long. Trimming removed 4 bases from V and 4 bases from J; junction bases left unmatched: 8. The CDR3 here is CASSPTGQSYNEQFF. The DNA of the CDR3 is TGTGCCAGCAGCCCCACGGGACAGAGTTACAATGAGCAGTTCTTC.

V is TRBV4-1 and J is TRBJ1-5, with D unresolved. Trimming removed 0 bases at V and 6 bases at J, with 6 bases between. Germline V CDR1 and CDR2: MGHRA, YSYEKL. This CDR3 contains 13 residues. CDR3 amino acids: CASSQDMGQPQHF. The CDR3 bases are TGCGCCAGCAGCCAAGATATGGGTCAGCCCCAGCATTTT.

This clone was recorded a few times. The chain has TRBV5-1 and TRBJ2-7, with 7 nucleotides matching TRBD1. The V and J ends lost 0 bases and 4 bases, in that order; junction bases with no gene match: 10. This CDR3 contains 16 residues. Germline CDR1 and CDR2: SGHRS and YFSETQ. The CDR3 DNA reads TGCGCCAGCAGCTTGGCTCCAGAACAGGGGTGGTACGAGCAGTACTTC. The encoded protein is CASSLAPEQGWYEQYF.

V gene TRBV19 combines with J gene TRBJ2-5; D not certain. This CDR3 contains 13 residues. The germline V gene has CDR1 LNHDA and CDR2 SQIVND (reference sequence). V was cut by 2 bases and J by 4 bases, with 8 bases left in between. The CDR3 DNA reads TGTGCCAGTAGTATACCCAACTTAGAGACCCAGTACTTC. It codes for CASSIPNLETQYF. Complete variable domain (other parts from reference TRBV19 and TRBJ2-5): DGGITQSPKYLFRKEGQNVTLSCEQNLNHDAMYWYRQDPGQGLRLIYYSQIVNDFQKGDIAEGYSVSREKKESFPLTVTSAQKNPTAFYLCASSIPNLETQYFGPGTRLLVL.

The chain recombines TRBV7-9 with TRBJ2-7; D is ambiguous. Deletions cut 2 bases from V and 2 bases from J, with 13 bases between. Germline-derived CDR1 and CDR2 are SEHNR and FQNEAQ (reference sequence). The CDR3 sequence is 15 residues long. The CDR3 bases are TGTGCCAGCAGCTTACGCGCCACGGAAACCTACGAGCAGTACTTC. It yields the protein CASSLRATETYEQYF.